This paragraph reports one T cell receptor beta chain. This sample is drawn from a study of T-cell memory formation after mild COVID-19. MiXCR, applied by TCRdb to the 5' RACE reads, yields one record per CDR3 protein. This sample has some 450,000 distinct CDR3 sequences, with 15% to 25% found just once. The V end lost 8 bases, the J end lost 5 bases, and 15 bases lay between the germline ends. The CDR3 runs 13 residues. CDR1 MNHEY and CDR2 SVGAGI come from the germline V gene. The source material was PBMCs or a T cell subset sorted from them (not recorded which). V gene TRBV6-5 combines with J gene TRBJ1-1; no clear D gene. This TCR derives from an adult woman who had mild COVID-19 (a few samples of this study predate the infection). Cell type and time point are not known. Here the CDR3 reads CASGGPERTEAFF. The CDR3 DNA reads as TGTGCCAGCGGCGGGCCAGAGAGGACTGAAGCTTTCTTT.